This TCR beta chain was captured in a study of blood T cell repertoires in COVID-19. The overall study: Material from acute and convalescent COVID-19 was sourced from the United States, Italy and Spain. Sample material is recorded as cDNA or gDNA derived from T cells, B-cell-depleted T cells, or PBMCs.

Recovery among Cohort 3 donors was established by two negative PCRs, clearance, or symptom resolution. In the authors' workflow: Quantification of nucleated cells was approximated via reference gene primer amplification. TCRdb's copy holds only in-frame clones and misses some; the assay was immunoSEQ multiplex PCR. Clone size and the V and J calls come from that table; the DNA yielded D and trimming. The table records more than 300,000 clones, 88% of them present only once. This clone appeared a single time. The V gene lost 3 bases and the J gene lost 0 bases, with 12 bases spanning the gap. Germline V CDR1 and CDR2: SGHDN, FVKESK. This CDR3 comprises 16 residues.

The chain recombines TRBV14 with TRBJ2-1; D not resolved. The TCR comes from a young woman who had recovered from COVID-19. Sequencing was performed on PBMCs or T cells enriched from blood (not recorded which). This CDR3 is CASSHRPDFSYNEQFF. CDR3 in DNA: TGTGCCAGCAGCCACCGTCCAGACTTCTCCTACAATGAGCAGTTCTTC. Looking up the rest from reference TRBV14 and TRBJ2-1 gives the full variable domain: EAGVTQFPSHSVIEKGQTVTLRCDPISGHDNLYWYRRVMGKEIKFLLHFVKESKQDESGMPNNRFLAERTGGTYSTLKVQPAELEDSGVYFCASSHRPDFSYNEQFFGPGTRLTVL.